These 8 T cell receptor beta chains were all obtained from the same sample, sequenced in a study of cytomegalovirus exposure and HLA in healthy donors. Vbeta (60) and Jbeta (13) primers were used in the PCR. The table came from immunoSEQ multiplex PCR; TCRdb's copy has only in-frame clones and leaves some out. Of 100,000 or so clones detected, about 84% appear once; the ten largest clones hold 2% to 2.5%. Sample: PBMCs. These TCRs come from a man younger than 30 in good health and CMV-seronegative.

CDR3 coding DNA: TGTGCCAGCAGCTTAGAAGCCACAGCCTCATATGGCTACACCTTC. It specifies CASSLEATASYGYTF. The V call is TRBV7-8, the J call TRBJ1-2; unclear D gene. This CDR3 has 15 amino acids. Germline CDR1 and CDR2: SGHVS and FQNEAQ. Trimming removed 1 base from V and 5 bases from J, with 14 bases in between.

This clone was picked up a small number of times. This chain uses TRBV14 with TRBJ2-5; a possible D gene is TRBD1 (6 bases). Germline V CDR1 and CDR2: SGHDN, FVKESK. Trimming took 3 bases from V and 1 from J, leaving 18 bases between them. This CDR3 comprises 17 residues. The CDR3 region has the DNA TGTGCCAGCAGCCAGTACAGGGTCCCCTACATCCAAGAGACCCAGTACTTC. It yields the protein CASSQYRVPYIQETQYF.

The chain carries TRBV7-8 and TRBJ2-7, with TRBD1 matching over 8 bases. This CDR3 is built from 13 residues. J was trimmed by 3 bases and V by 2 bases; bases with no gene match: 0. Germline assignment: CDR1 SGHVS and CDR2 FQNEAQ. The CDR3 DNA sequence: TGTGCCAGCAGCTTAACAGGGGGCTACGAGCAGTACTTC. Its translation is CASSLTGGYEQYF.

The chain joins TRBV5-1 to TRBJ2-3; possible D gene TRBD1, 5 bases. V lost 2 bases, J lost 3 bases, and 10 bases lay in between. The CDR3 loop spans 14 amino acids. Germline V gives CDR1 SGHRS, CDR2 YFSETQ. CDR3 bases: TGCGCCAGCAGCTTCGGTACAGGAACAGATACGCAGTATTTT. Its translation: CASSFGTGTDTQYF.

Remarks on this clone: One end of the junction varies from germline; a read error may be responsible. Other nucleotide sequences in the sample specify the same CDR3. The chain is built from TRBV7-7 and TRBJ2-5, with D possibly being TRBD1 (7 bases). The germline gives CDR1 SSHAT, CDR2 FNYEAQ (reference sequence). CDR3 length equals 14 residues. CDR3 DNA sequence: TGTGCTAGCAGCCCTCGACAGGGAGGTGAGACCCAGTACTTC. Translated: CASSPRQGGETQYF.

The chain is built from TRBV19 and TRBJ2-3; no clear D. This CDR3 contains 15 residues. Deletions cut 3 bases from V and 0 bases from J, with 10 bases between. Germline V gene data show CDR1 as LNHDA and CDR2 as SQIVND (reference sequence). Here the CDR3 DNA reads TGTGCCAGTAGTATTGGTGCTAGAAGCACAGATACGCAGTATTTT. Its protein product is CASSIGARSTDTQYF.

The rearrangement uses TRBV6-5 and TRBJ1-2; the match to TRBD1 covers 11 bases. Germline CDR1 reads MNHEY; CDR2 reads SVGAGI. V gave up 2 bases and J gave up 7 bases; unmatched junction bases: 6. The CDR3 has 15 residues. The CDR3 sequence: CASSYKGQGDSGYTF. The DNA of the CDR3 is TGTGCCAGCAGTTACAAGGGACAGGGGGACTCTGGCTACACCTTC.

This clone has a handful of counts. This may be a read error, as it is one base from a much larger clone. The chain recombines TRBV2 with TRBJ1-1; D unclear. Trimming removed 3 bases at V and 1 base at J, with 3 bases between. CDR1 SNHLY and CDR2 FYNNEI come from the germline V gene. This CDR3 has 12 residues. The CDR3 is CASSDQNTEAFF. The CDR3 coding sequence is TGTGCCAGCAGTGACCAGAACACTGAAGCTTTCTTT.